The rows below give T cell receptor beta chains drawn from one sample of a study of radiation and T cells in renal cell carcinoma. Method: immunoSEQ multiplex PCR; TCRdb's copy keeps in-frame clones and lacks some. This table has about 23,000 clones, around half appearing once. Sequencing was performed on tumor tissue, taken from a patient whose treatment was nephrectomy without radiotherapy. These receptors all stem from a human donor with renal cell carcinoma. CDR3s include the opening cysteine and the closing phenylalanine or tryptophan. Fields, in order: clone size, D gene, J gene, V gene, CDR3 DNA, CDR3 protein. The D gene is left open where the match is weak. Clone size is not always given. Where it is, it says once, few, many or a class for expanded clones.

clone size: few; D gene: -; J gene: TRBJ1-4; V gene: TRBV5-1; CDR3 DNA: TGCGCCAGCAGCTTGATCGGGACTGGCAATGAAAAACTGTTTTTT; CDR3 protein: CASSLIGTGNEKLFF
clone size: -; D gene: -; J gene: TRBJ2-3; V gene: TRBV30; CDR3 DNA: TGTGCCTGGAGTACCGGCACAGATACGCAGTATTTT; CDR3 protein: CAWSTGTDTQYF
clone size: few; D gene: -; J gene: TRBJ1-1; V gene: TRBV30; CDR3 DNA: TGTGCCTGGAGTGTATCGCCAGCTGAAGCTTTCTTT; CDR3 protein: CAWSVSPAEAFF
clone size: medium-sized; D gene: TRBD1; J gene: TRBJ1-6; V gene: TRBV11-1; CDR3 DNA: TGTGCCAGCAGCGCGAGACAGGGTCTAAATTCACCCCTCCACTTT; CDR3 protein: CASSARQGLNSPLHF
clone size: -; D gene: -; J gene: TRBJ2-5; V gene: TRBV14; CDR3 DNA: TGTGCCAGCAGCCAAGAAGGGAGAGAGACCCAGTACTTC; CDR3 protein: CASSQEGRETQYF
clone size: -; D gene: -; J gene: TRBJ1-4; V gene: TRBV5-5; CDR3 DNA: TGTGCCAGCAGCTTGGGGACCTCGGGGGGAAAACTGTTTTTT; CDR3 protein: CASSLGTSGGKLFF
clone size: -; D gene: -; J gene: TRBJ1-2; V gene: TRBV10-3; CDR3 DNA: TGTGCCATCAGGGAGGGAATGAACTATGGCTACACCTTC; CDR3 protein: CAIREGMNYGYTF
clone size: -; D gene: TRBD2; J gene: TRBJ2-1; V gene: TRBV5-1; CDR3 DNA: TGCGCCAGCAGCTTGGAAGCGGGGGGTAAACCATACAAGACTGAGCAGTTCTTC; CDR3 protein: CASSLEAGGKPYKTEQFF
clone size: -; D gene: -; J gene: TRBJ2-7; V gene: TRBV6-5; CDR3 DNA: TGTGCCAGCAGTTACTCGCCAAACTCCTACGAGCAGTACTTC; CDR3 protein: CASSYSPNSYEQYF
clone size: -; D gene: -; J gene: TRBJ2-6; V gene: TRBV7-9; CDR3 DNA: TGTGCCAGCAGCTTGGGACACTCTGGGGCCAACGTCCTGACTTTC; CDR3 protein: CASSLGHSGANVLTF
clone size: -; D gene: -; J gene: TRBJ1-3; V gene: TRBV6-6; CDR3 DNA: TGTGCCAGCATCGGCAGGGCGGCCGGAAACACCATATATTTT; CDR3 protein: CASIGRAAGNTIYF
clone size: -; D gene: TRBD2; J gene: TRBJ2-1; V gene: TRBV6-6; CDR3 DNA: TGTGCCAGCAGTTACCGGGAGCGGGGGGGCAGAGAGCAGTTCTTC; CDR3 protein: CASSYRERGGREQFF
clone size: medium-sized; D gene: -; J gene: TRBJ2-5; V gene: TRBV7-8; CDR3 DNA: TGTGCCAGCAGCTTAGCGTTGGCGGGGTTGTACCAAGAGACCCAGTACTTC; CDR3 protein: CASSLALAGLYQETQYF
clone size: few; D gene: TRBD1; J gene: TRBJ1-2; V gene: TRBV5-1; CDR3 DNA: TGCGCCAGCAGCTTGGGACAGGGCTCAGCTAACTATGGCTACACCTTC; CDR3 protein: CASSLGQGSANYGYTF
clone size: -; D gene: -; J gene: TRBJ2-5; V gene: TRBV5-5; CDR3 DNA: TGTGCCAGCAGCCCCGGACAGTTACAAGAGACCCAGTACTTC; CDR3 protein: CASSPGQLQETQYF
clone size: -; D gene: TRBD1; J gene: TRBJ1-2; V gene: TRBV18; CDR3 DNA: TGTGCCAGCTCAGGATCAACAGGGGTTGAGTATGGCTACACCTTC; CDR3 protein: CASSGSTGVEYGYTF
clone size: large; D gene: -; J gene: TRBJ1-1; V gene: TRBV18; CDR3 DNA: TGTGCCAGCTCACCACGGGGGGGTGAAGCTTTCTTT; CDR3 protein: CASSPRGGEAFF
clone size: -; D gene: TRBD1; J gene: TRBJ2-3; V gene: TRBV5-6; CDR3 DNA: TGTGCCAGCAGCTTATACAGGGGCCCCAGCACAGATACGCAGTATTTT; CDR3 protein: CASSLYRGPSTDTQYF
clone size: medium-sized; D gene: -; J gene: TRBJ2-2; V gene: TRBV9; CDR3 DNA: TGTGCCAGCACATCCGGACGGGGGAGCACCGGGGAGCTGTTTTTT; CDR3 protein: CASTSGRGSTGELFF
clone size: -; D gene: TRBD1; J gene: TRBJ2-3; V gene: TRBV5-1; CDR3 DNA: TGCGCCAGCAGCCCGGACAGGGGGCCTACGCAGTATTTT; CDR3 protein: CASSPDRGPTQYF
clone size: -; D gene: TRBD1; J gene: TRBJ2-7; V gene: TRBV18; CDR3 DNA: TGTGCCAGCTCACCACCGGCCAGGGGGCTTTACTACGAGCAGTACTTC; CDR3 protein: CASSPPARGLYYEQYF
clone size: -; D gene: -; J gene: TRBJ1-6; V gene: TRBV7-9; CDR3 DNA: TGTGCCAGCAGCTTACCCTTTGGTCAACCCCTCCACTTT; CDR3 protein: CASSLPFGQPLHF
clone size: -; D gene: TRBD1; J gene: TRBJ2-5; V gene: TRBV18; CDR3 DNA: TGTGCCAGCTCAAGACAGGGGGAGACCCAGTACTTC; CDR3 protein: CASSRQGETQYF
clone size: -; D gene: -; J gene: TRBJ1-6; V gene: TRBV5-6; CDR3 DNA: TGTGCCAGCAGCCGAGCCCGGGGGGCCCAAAATTCACCCCTCCACTTT; CDR3 protein: CASSRARGAQNSPLHF
clone size: -; D gene: TRBD1; J gene: TRBJ2-1; V gene: TRBV6-5; CDR3 DNA: TGTGCCAGCCGTCGGACAGGGGACTACAATGAGCAGTTCTTC; CDR3 protein: CASRRTGDYNEQFF
clone size: -; D gene: -; J gene: TRBJ1-4; V gene: TRBV5-6; CDR3 DNA: TGTGCCAGCAGCTACGTCAAGTCGGGGGGGATCGAAAAACTGTTTTTT; CDR3 protein: CASSYVKSGGIEKLFF
clone size: -; D gene: -; J gene: TRBJ1-2; V gene: TRBV27; CDR3 DNA: TGTGCCAGCAGTTTATCGGCGACTGATATGGAGACCTTC; CDR3 protein: CASSLSATDMETF
clone size: once; D gene: TRBD1; J gene: TRBJ1-1; V gene: TRBV27; CDR3 DNA: TGTGCCAGCAGTTTATATGGACAGGGCGAAGCTTTCTTT; CDR3 protein: CASSLYGQGEAFF
clone size: -; D gene: -; J gene: TRBJ1-1; V gene: TRBV30; CDR3 DNA: TGTGCCCAGAACAGGGAAACTGAAGCTTTCTTT; CDR3 protein: CAQNRETEAFF
clone size: -; D gene: -; J gene: TRBJ1-2; V gene: TRBV4-3; CDR3 DNA: TGCGCCAGCAGCCAAAGGGCGGGGGGCGATGGCTACACCTTC; CDR3 protein: CASSQRAGGDGYTF
clone size: once; D gene: -; J gene: TRBJ1-2; V gene: TRBV9; CDR3 DNA: TGTGCCAGCAGCGTACATGGGCAGGGCAACACTGGAGGCTACACCTTC; CDR3 protein: CASSVHGQGNTGGYTF
clone size: -; D gene: TRBD2; J gene: TRBJ2-3; V gene: TRBV7-3; CDR3 DNA: TGTGCCAGCAGCTTAATCGGGCGGGGGAGCACAGATACGCAGTATTTT; CDR3 protein: CASSLIGRGSTDTQYF
clone size: few; D gene: TRBD2; J gene: TRBJ2-2; V gene: TRBV7-3; CDR3 DNA: TGTGCCAGCAGCTCCCAAGGACTAGCGGGGGGGCCGCGGACCGGGGAGCTGTTTTTT; CDR3 protein: CASSSQGLAGGPRTGELFF
clone size: -; D gene: TRBD2; J gene: TRBJ2-5; V gene: TRBV13; CDR3 DNA: TGTGCCAGCAGCTCCTCACTAGCGGGGGGACAAGAGACCCAGTACTTC; CDR3 protein: CASSSSLAGGQETQYF
clone size: few; D gene: -; J gene: TRBJ1-3; V gene: TRBV5-1; CDR3 DNA: TGCGCCAGCAGCTTTGGGCAGGGACAAGGTCCTGGAAACACCATATATTTT; CDR3 protein: CASSFGQGQGPGNTIYF
clone size: -; D gene: TRBD2; J gene: TRBJ2-7; V gene: TRBV4-3; CDR3 DNA: TGCGCCAGCAGCCAAGGATACGGGGGGTCCTACGAGCAGTACTTC; CDR3 protein: CASSQGYGGSYEQYF
clone size: -; D gene: -; J gene: TRBJ2-5; V gene: TRBV9; CDR3 DNA: TGTGCCAGCAGGCCGGGAGAGACCCAGTACTTC; CDR3 protein: CASRPGETQYF
clone size: -; D gene: TRBD1; J gene: TRBJ1-6; V gene: TRBV27; CDR3 DNA: TGTGCCAGCAGCTACCGGACAGGTTTAGACCCCCTCCACTTT; CDR3 protein: CASSYRTGLDPLHF